These 6 T cell receptor beta chains were all obtained from the same sample, sequenced in a study of shared clonotypes between healthy human individuals. Repertoires were generated with immunoSEQ multiplex PCR, while TCRdb's copy carries only in-frame clones and drops some. The table includes 850,000 to 1,100,000 clones, approximately 80% detected once. Sequenced material: memory CD4+ T cells from PBMCs. Subset specified: CD45RA-negative fraction. These receptors were taken from a young man in good health. Some clones in this sample may be carry-over from other donors' samples.

This chain uses TRBV19 with TRBJ1-5; 7 nucleotides line up with TRBD1. CDR1 and CDR2 from the germline V gene are LNHDA and SQIVND (reference sequence). CDR3 size: 19 residues. Trimming removed 3 bases from V and 6 bases from J; junction bases left unmatched: 20. CDR3 coding DNA: TGTGCCAGTAGTATTCGGGGACCCGACAGGGAATCGAATGTTCAGCCCCAGCATTTT. Translating it yields CASSIRGPDRESNVQPQHF.

The chain couples TRBV7-3 to TRBJ2-5; D ambiguous. The CDR3 is made up of 13 amino acids. Per the germline V gene, CDR1 is SGHTA and CDR2 is FQGTGA. V was shortened by 8 bases and J by 1 base, with 11 bases between the two germline ends. The DNA for the CDR3 is TGTGCCAGCGCAGTCCAGCCCCAAGAGACCCAGTACTTC. Encoded protein: CASAVQPQETQYF.

The chain links TRBV11-2 to TRBJ1-4, with TRBD1 matching over 9 bases. Germline V gene data show CDR1 as SGHAT and CDR2 as FQNNGV. This CDR3 contains 16 residues. V was clipped by 5 bases and J by 2 bases; unmatched bases: 6. The CDR3 protein is CASSPWTGDTNEKLFF. The CDR3 coding sequence is TGTGCCAGCAGCCCCTGGACAGGGGACACTAATGAAAAACTGTTTTTT.

The chain uses TRBV2 and TRBJ2-2; TRBD1 aligns across 7 bases. This CDR3 is built from 15 residues. Trimming cost V 4 bases and J 1 base; bases outside gene matches: 3. In germline, CDR1 is SNHLY, CDR2 FYNNEI. In DNA, the CDR3 is TGTGCCAGCAGTGGCCGGGACAGGAACACCGGGGAGCTGTTTTTT. Encoded protein: CASSGRDRNTGELFF.

The J gene is TRBJ2-7, the V gene TRBV6-1, with 8 bases that match TRBD1. The ends lost 5 bases at V and 2 bases at J; junction bases unmatched: 5. Germline V gene lookup returns CDR1 MNHNS and CDR2 SASEGT. This CDR3 spans 14 amino acids. The DNA for the CDR3 is TGTGCCAGCAGTTCCGGACAGGGCCCCTACGAGCAGTACTTC. Protein: CASSSGQGPYEQYF.

This clone has just one count. The chain joins TRBV27 to TRBJ2-7; 14 bases are a match to TRBD2. V was pared by 2 bases and J by 3 bases, with 3 bases of the junction left unmatched. From germline, CDR1 is MNHEY and CDR2 SMNVEV (reference sequence). The CDR3 spans 16 residues. In DNA, the CDR3 is TGTGCCAGCAGTTTAGACGGGACTAGCGGGAGCTACGAGCAGTACTTC. As protein: CASSLDGTSGSYEQYF.